This is a list of T cell receptor beta chains from one sample in a study of identical twins. TCRdb fed the 5' RACE reads into MiXCR, producing one record per CDR3 protein. The sample carries about 690,000 distinct CDR3 sequences, 5.5% to 6.5% recorded once. The sequencing input was naive T cells sorted from blood. The receptors derive from a man aged 18 to 30 in good health. Each CDR3 is given with its conserved first and last residue. Fields, in order: D gene, J gene, V gene, clone size, CDR3 DNA, CDR3 protein. A D gene is named only where the DNA matches it firmly. Part of the rows lack a size; the others show once, few, many or a class for expanded clones.

>-|TRBJ2-3|TRBV7-3|many
TGTGCCAGCAGCTTACGAGGTGGGGGTCTGTCATCTAGCACAGATACGCAGTATTTT
CASSLRGGGLSSSTDTQYF
>TRBD1|TRBJ2-1|TRBV24-1|-
TGTGCCACCAGTGGCCTGGGACAGGGGGAGGCTGAGCAGTTCTTC
CATSGLGQGEAEQFF
>TRBD1|TRBJ1-2|TRBV20-1|many
TGCAGTGCTAGAGTGGGGGACAGCTTCCTCTATGGCTACACCTTC
CSARVGDSFLYGYTF
>-|TRBJ2-3|TRBV2|-
TGTGCCAGCAGTGAGTTCACAGCGCAGGGAGATACGCAGTATTTT
CASSEFTAQGDTQYF
>-|TRBJ2-2|TRBV27|many
TGTGCCAGCAGTTTGGGGGGGCACACCGGGGAGCTGTTTTTT
CASSLGGHTGELFF
>TRBD2|TRBJ2-7|TRBV6-2/TRBV6-3|many
TGTGCCAGCAGTTATCTCGTGACTAGCGGGAGTTACGAGCAGTACTTC
CASSYLVTSGSYEQYF
>-|TRBJ2-1|TRBV28|many
TGTGCCAGCAGTTTCACCGGGACCCACAATGAGCAGTTCTTC
CASSFTGTHNEQFF
>-|TRBJ2-2|TRBV20-1|-
TGCAGTGCTAGTGGACAGACGAACACCGGGGAGCTGTTTTTT
CSASGQTNTGELFF
>TRBD2|TRBJ2-7|TRBV5-1|few
TGCGCCAGCAGCCGGACTAGCGACTCCTACGAGCAGTACTTC
CASSRTSDSYEQYF
>-|TRBJ2-1|TRBV18|-
TGTGCCAGCTCGCCCCTGGGCCGCCAGTACAATGAGCAGTTCTTC
CASSPLGRQYNEQFF
>TRBD1|TRBJ1-5|TRBV20-1|many
TGCAGTGCTAGGACAGGGCCCAACCAGCCCCAGCATTTT
CSARTGPNQPQHF
>-|TRBJ2-3|TRBV20-1|few
TGCAGTGCTAGAGGTCACACAGATACGCAGTATTTT
CSARGHTDTQYF
>TRBD2|TRBJ2-4|TRBV9|many
TGTGCCAGCAGCGTAGGCTCTAGCGGGAGCTCTATAGACATTCAGTACTTC
CASSVGSSGSSIDIQYF
>-|TRBJ2-7|TRBV28|many
TGTGCCAGCAGTTCCGGGACCCGTGACGAGCAGTACTTC
CASSSGTRDEQYF
>-|TRBJ1-2|TRBV30|-
TGTGCCTGGAGCGAAGTCGGACCGAACTATGGCTACACCTTC
CAWSEVGPNYGYTF
>-|TRBJ1-4|TRBV20-1|many
TGCAGTGCTCCCGATGTTGGGGGGAATGAAAAACTGTTTTTT
CSAPDVGGNEKLFF
>TRBD1|TRBJ1-1|TRBV12-3/TRBV12-4|many
TGTGCCAGCAGCCCTAGGACCACAGGGGCCGTATGGGCTGAAGCTTTCTTT
CASSPRTTGAVWAEAFF
>-|TRBJ1-2|TRBV29-1|many
TGCAGCGTTGCTGCAGGGATGGAAAGCTACACCTTC
CSVAAGMESYTF
>-|TRBJ2-7|TRBV30|-
TGTGCCTGGAGTGTTCAGGTATACGAGCAGTACTTC
CAWSVQVYEQYF
>TRBD1|TRBJ2-6|TRBV29-1|many
TGCAGCGTTGGGGGACAGGGGGGCTCTGGGGCCAACGTCCTGACTTTC
CSVGGQGGSGANVLTF
>-|TRBJ2-7|TRBV9|few
TGTGCCAGCAGCGTCGGTGAGGACAGCGGCTACGAGCAGTACTTC
CASSVGEDSGYEQYF
>-|TRBJ1-1|TRBV29-1|many
TGCAGCGGTCTCGGGGGGCACAGCACTGAAGCTTTCTTT
CSGLGGHSTEAFF
>TRBD1|TRBJ1-5|TRBV10-2|-
TGCGCCAGCAGAGACGGGACAGGGAAGCCCCAGCATTTT
CASRDGTGKPQHF
>TRBD2|TRBJ2-7|TRBV20-1|-
TGCAGTGCTAGTGATCCGGGACTAGCGGGCTACGAGCAGTACTTC
CSASDPGLAGYEQYF
>-|TRBJ1-1|TRBV7-9|few
TGTGCCAGCAGCTTCCCCGGAGACAGGAACACTGAAGCTTTCTTT
CASSFPGDRNTEAFF
>-|TRBJ1-4|TRBV12-3/TRBV12-4|many
TGTGCCAGCAGACAAGGGGGGACGAGTGAAAAACTGTTTTTT
CASRQGGTSEKLFF
>-|TRBJ2-3|TRBV10-1|many
TGCGCCAGCAGTTCAGGAGGTTTGGGCACAGATACGCAGTATTTT
CASSSGGLGTDTQYF
>-|TRBJ2-1|TRBV29-1|many
TGCAGCGTTGGGACTAATTCCTACAATGAGCAGTTCTTC
CSVGTNSYNEQFF
>TRBD2|TRBJ2-1|TRBV20-1|many
TGCAGTGCTAGGCCGGGACTAGCGGATTACAATGAGCAGTTCTTC
CSARPGLADYNEQFF
>-|TRBJ1-2|TRBV7-9|-
TGTGCCAGCAGGGACACCCGTGGCTACACCTTC
CASRDTRGYTF
>-|TRBJ2-5|TRBV7-8|many
TGTGCCAGCAGCTTAGCAGAGGGAGAGACCCAGTACTTC
CASSLAEGETQYF
>-|TRBJ2-5|TRBV2|few
TGTGCCAGCAACCACCTAATGACAGGAGCCTACCAAGAGACCCAGTACTTC
CASNHLMTGAYQETQYF
>TRBD2|TRBJ2-2|TRBV15|few
TGTGCCACCAGCAGGGGACTAGCGGGAGTAACCGGGGAGCTGTTTTTT
CATSRGLAGVTGELFF
>-|TRBJ2-5|TRBV29-1|many
TGCAGCGTTGGTGGGGTTCTCGAGACCCAGTACTTC
CSVGGVLETQYF
>-|TRBJ1-1|TRBV25-1|few
TGTGCCAGCAGTGATTCCCCTCGGGGGGAAGCTTTCTTT
CASSDSPRGEAFF
>TRBD2|TRBJ2-1|TRBV20-1|many
TGCAGTGCGCCGGGAGCGGGGAATGAGCAGTTCTTC
CSAPGAGNEQFF
>TRBD1|TRBJ1-1|TRBV7-9|-
TGTGCCAGCAGCTTATTTAACAGGGGGAGAACTGAAGCTTTCTTT
CASSLFNRGRTEAFF
>-|TRBJ2-7|TRBV30|few
TGTGCCTGGAGACAGGGCGCCTACGAGCAGTACTTC
CAWRQGAYEQYF
>-|TRBJ2-5|TRBV3-1|few
TGTGCCAGCAGCCTCCGACTAGAACAAGAGACCCAGTACTTC
CASSLRLEQETQYF
>-|TRBJ2-1|TRBV5-1|many
TGCGCCAGCATTCGGGGTCAACAGGGCTCCTACAATGAGCAGTTCTTC
CASIRGQQGSYNEQFF
>-|TRBJ1-2|TRBV10-3|many
TGTGCCATCAGTGAAGGCAGAATCTATGGCTACACCTTC
CAISEGRIYGYTF
>TRBD2|TRBJ2-1|TRBV12-3/TRBV12-4|-
TGTGCCAGCTCAACTGGGACTAGCGGGAGGGCCCCCTACAATGAGCAGTTCTTC
CASSTGTSGRAPYNEQFF
>-|TRBJ2-3|TRBV24-1|-
TGTGCCACCAGTGATCCCAGGGGAGGGACCACAGATACGCAGTATTTT
CATSDPRGGTTDTQYF
>-|TRBJ1-5|TRBV12-3/TRBV12-4|few
TGTGCCAGCAGTTTATCTTCTGGGTTGGGACAGCCCCAGCATTTT
CASSLSSGLGQPQHF